What follows are 15 T cell receptor beta chains derived from one specimen sequenced in a study of control samples from healthy donors and cancer patients. Method: immunoSEQ multiplex PCR; TCRdb's copy keeps in-frame clones and lacks some. This repertoire shows about 95,000 clones, 85% found once; its top ten account for roughly 18%. Sequences were obtained from blood. These receptors were obtained from a man aged 25 to 45 in good health.

The J gene is TRBJ2-5, the V gene TRBV29-1; 7 positions match TRBD2. After removal of 7 bases from V and 7 bases from J, the junction contained 9 bases not matched to a gene. CDR1 SQVTM and CDR2 ANQGSEA come from the germline V gene. This CDR3 spans 12 amino acids. The CDR3 coding sequence is TGCAGCGCGAGCGGGGACCGGGGGACCCAGTACTTC. Its translation: CSASGDRGTQYF.

V gene TRBV5-1 combines with J gene TRBJ2-7, with D possibly being TRBD1 (5 bases). CDR1 and CDR2 (germline): SGHRS, YFSETQ. The V gene lost 0 bases and the J gene lost 1 base, with 14 bases spanning the gap. This CDR3 is 16 amino acids long. The CDR3 reads CASSLEPTATSYEQYF. For the CDR3, the DNA is TGCGCCAGCAGCTTGGAGCCGACAGCTACTTCCTACGAGCAGTACTTC.

The CDR3 loop is CASRKGTSGGYEQYF. The CDR3 DNA follows: TGTGCCAGCAGGAAAGGGACTAGCGGGGGCTACGAGCAGTACTTC. The genes are TRBV6-5 and TRBJ2-7; 14 positions agree with TRBD2. The CDR3 consists of 15 residues. J gave up 3 bases and V 6 bases, and 4 bases lay outside the gene matches. From germline, CDR1 is MNHEY and CDR2 SVGAGI.

This chain connects TRBV30 to TRBJ1-4; no firm D call. The CDR3 is 13 residues long. Germline CDR1 reads GTSNPN; CDR2 reads SVGIG (reference sequence). Trimming shortened V by 4 bases and J by 6 bases, and 12 bases separated the two germline ends. CDR3 in amino acids: CAWNEQFYEKLFF. In nucleotides, the CDR3 is TGTGCCTGGAACGAACAGTTTTATGAAAAACTGTTTTTT.

V gene TRBV28 combines with J gene TRBJ1-5; a possible D gene is TRBD1 (5 bases). The CDR3 sequence is 17 residues long. The germline V gene encodes CDR1 MDHEN and CDR2 SYDVKM. Trimming took 2 bases from V and 0 from J, leaving 14 bases between them. CDR3 in amino acids: CASSLRDSDYSNQPQHF. The CDR3 DNA follows: TGTGCCAGCAGTTTACGCGACAGCGATTATAGCAATCAGCCCCAGCATTTT.

The V call is TRBV7-9, the J call TRBJ2-3, with D possibly TRBD2 on 6 matching bases. V was clipped by 5 bases and J by 2 bases, with 14 bases between them. This CDR3 has 15 amino acids. Germline V gives CDR1 SEHNR, CDR2 FQNEAQ (reference sequence). The CDR3 nucleotides are TGTGCCAGCAGCCCGCGGGGCGGGGACACAGATACGCAGTATTTT. Residues: CASSPRGGDTDTQYF.

V and J are TRBV7-9 and TRBJ1-3; tentative D call: TRBD1 (6 bases). V was pared by 4 bases and J by 2 bases, with 15 bases between. Germline V gene sequence: CDR1 SEHNR, CDR2 FQNEAQ (reference sequence). The CDR3 runs 16 residues. The CDR3 loop reads CASSSNREKPGNTIYF. In DNA form, the CDR3 reads TGTGCCAGCAGCTCAAACAGGGAGAAACCTGGAAACACCATATATTTT.

This clone was counted once. The V call is TRBV12-3 or TRBV12-4, the J call TRBJ1-2; 7 bases line up with TRBD1. This CDR3 is built from 12 residues. Trimming removed 5 bases from V and 7 bases from J; junction bases left unmatched: 4. The CDR3 DNA is TGTGCCAGCAGTGCGACAGGGATTGGCTACACCTTC. It specifies CASSATGIGYTF.

The chain employs TRBV30 and TRBJ1-4; TRBD1 is a possible D gene (5 bases). V lost 2 bases to trimming and J lost 2 bases, with 12 bases between them. The CDR3 is 15 amino acids. The V gene's germline CDR1 is GTSNPN and CDR2 SVGIG (reference sequence). The CDR3 sequence is CAWSSQGATNEKLFF. The CDR3 DNA sequence: TGTGCCTGGAGTTCCCAGGGTGCGACTAATGAAAAACTGTTTTTT.

The chain uses TRBV6-5 and TRBJ2-7; possible D gene TRBD1, 5 bases. Deletions cut 6 bases from V and 6 bases from J, with 12 bases between. Germline-derived CDR1 and CDR2 are MNHEY and SVGAGI. This CDR3 contains 12 residues. CDR3 DNA: TGTGCCAGCAGGAGACAGAACTCCGAGCAGTACTTC. This sequence encodes CASRRQNSEQYF.

The chain has TRBV7-9 and TRBJ1-1, with 10 nucleotides matching TRBD1. Germline-derived CDR1 and CDR2 are SEHNR and FQNEAQ (reference sequence). The CDR3 sequence is 15 residues long. V was clipped by 5 bases and J by 10 bases; unmatched bases: 13. Here the CDR3 DNA reads TGTGCCAGCAGCCCCCAGTACTCGGACAGGGGGGCAGCTTTCTTT. Protein product: CASSPQYSDRGAAFF. The full variable domain, with the rest looked up from reference TRBV7-9 and TRBJ1-1, is DTGVSQNPRHKITKRGQNVTFRCDPISEHNRLYWYRQTLGQGPEFLTYFQNEAQLEKSRLLSDRFSAERPKGSFSTLEIQRTEQGDSAMYLCASSPQYSDRGAAFFGQGTRLTVV.

This rearrangement joins TRBV7-9 to TRBJ2-7; D is ambiguous. Trimming cost V 5 bases and J 6 bases, with 14 bases left between them. This CDR3 is 13 amino acids long. The germline CDR1 and CDR2 sequences are SEHNR and FQNEAQ (reference sequence). CDR3 DNA: TGTGCCAGCAGCCTTTCAATTGTATCCGAGCAGTACTTC. As protein: CASSLSIVSEQYF.

The chain links TRBV30 to TRBJ2-4; D remains unclear. V lost 1 base, J lost 7 bases, and 5 bases lay in between. The germline CDR1 and CDR2 sequences are GTSNPN and SVGIG (reference sequence). This CDR3 comprises 11 residues. The CDR3 protein is CAWSDSNIQYF. The CDR3, as DNA: TGTGCCTGGAGTGATTCGAACATTCAGTACTTC.

The V and J genes are TRBV5-1 and TRBJ2-1; 8 bases map to TRBD1. The CDR3 has 14 residues. The germline CDR1 and CDR2 sequences are SGHRS and YFSETQ. The J segment lost 9 bases and the V segment lost 4 bases, leaving 9 bases of the junction unmatched. The CDR3 loop reads CASSPWTGSGEQFF. As DNA, the CDR3 is TGCGCCAGCAGCCCCTGGACAGGGAGTGGTGAGCAGTTCTTC.

The chain couples TRBV21-1 to TRBJ1-1; TRBD1 was called by the table and not checked on the DNA. TRBV21-1 is designated a pseudogene. There are 16 residues in the CDR3. The CDR3 here is CASPCPGQKQNTEAFF. In nucleotides, the CDR3 is TGTGCCAGTCCCTGCCCGGGACAGAAACAGAACACTGAAGCTTTCTTT.